The source of this T cell receptor beta chain is a study of metastatic and nonmetastatic thyroid tumors. The table lists this clone with many counts. Until they underwent thyroid surgery, no patient had received any treatment. Authors' analysis steps: Clinicopathological groups of papillary thyroid cancer showed CDR3 differences that were used to build a distant-metastasis classifier. TCRdb re-called clones via MiXCR from the PCR reads. None of the V and J calls come from the authors' own analysis; TCRdb made them. The repertoire holds approximately 38,000 clones, around 16% seen once, with 9.9% in the top ten. The specimen was tumor tissue. The clonotype was recovered from a female donor with papillary thyroid cancer or a benign thyroid nodule (not recorded which). Some clones in this sample may be carry-over from other donors' samples.

The CDR3 region has the DNA TGTGCCAGCAGTTTGCTGGGGCAGAACACTGAAGCTTTCTTT. Translated, it gives CASSLLGQNTEAFF. The chain uses TRBV27 and TRBJ1-1, with a tentative D call TRBD1 (5 bases). The CDR3 runs to 14 residues. Trimming left V 3 bases short and J 1 base short, with 9 bases between. Germline V gives CDR1 MNHEY, CDR2 SMNVEV (reference sequence).